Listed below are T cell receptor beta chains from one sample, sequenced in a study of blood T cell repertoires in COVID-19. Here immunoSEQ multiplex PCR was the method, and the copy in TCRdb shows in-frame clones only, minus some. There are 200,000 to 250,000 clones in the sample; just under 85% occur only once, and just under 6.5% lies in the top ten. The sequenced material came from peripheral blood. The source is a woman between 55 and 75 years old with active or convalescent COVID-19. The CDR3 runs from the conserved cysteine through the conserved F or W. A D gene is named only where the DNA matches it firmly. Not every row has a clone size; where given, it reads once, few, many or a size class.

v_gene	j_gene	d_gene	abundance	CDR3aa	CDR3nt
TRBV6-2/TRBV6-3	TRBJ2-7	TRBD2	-	CASSGTSPYEQYF	TGTGCCAGCAGTGGGACTAGTCCCTACGAGCAGTACTTC
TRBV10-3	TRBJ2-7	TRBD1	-	CAISAGDSSYEQYF	TGTGCCATCAGTGCAGGGGACAGCTCCTACGAGCAGTACTTC
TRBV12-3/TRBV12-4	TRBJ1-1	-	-	CASSPLRDTEAFF	TGTGCCAGCAGTCCCCTTCGGGACACTGAAGCTTTCTTT
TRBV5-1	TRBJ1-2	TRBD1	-	CASSSRQGGFRGYTF	TGCGCCAGCAGCAGCCGACAGGGGGGATTTCGAGGCTACACCTTC
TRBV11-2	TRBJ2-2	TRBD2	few	CASSLGYGTSRTGELFF	TGTGCCAGCAGCTTAGGGTATGGGACTAGTCGAACCGGGGAGCTGTTTTTT
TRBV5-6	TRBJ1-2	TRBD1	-	CASSLTGRGLNYGYTF	TGTGCCAGCAGCCTGACGGGCAGGGGGCTTAACTATGGCTACACCTTC
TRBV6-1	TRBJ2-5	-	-	CASSEVSRETQYF	TGTGCCAGCAGTGAAGTTTCGCGTGAGACCCAGTACTTC
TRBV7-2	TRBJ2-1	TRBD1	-	CASTRGQGADEQFF	TGTGCCAGCACCCGGGGGCAGGGGGCAGACGAGCAGTTCTTC
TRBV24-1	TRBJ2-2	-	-	CATSDFKNTGELFF	TGTGCCACCAGTGACTTTAAAAACACCGGGGAGCTGTTTTTT
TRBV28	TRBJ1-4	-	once	CASSLTEGREKLFF	TGTGCCAGCAGTTTAACGGAGGGAAGGGAAAAACTGTTTTTT
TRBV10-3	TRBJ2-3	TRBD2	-	CAIASGGTDTQYF	TGTGCCATCGCTAGCGGGGGAACAGATACGCAGTATTTT
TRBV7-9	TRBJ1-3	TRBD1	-	CASSLAGTGGAAGNTIYF	TGTGCCAGCAGCTTAGCGGGGACAGGGGGCGCGGCTGGAAACACCATATATTTT
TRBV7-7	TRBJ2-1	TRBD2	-	CASSPLAGGRDEQFF	TGTGCTAGCAGCCCCCTAGCGGGAGGGAGGGATGAGCAGTTCTTC
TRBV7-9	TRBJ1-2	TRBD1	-	CASSLAGTGSYGYTF	TGTGCCAGCAGCTTAGCCGGGACAGGGTCCTATGGCTACACCTTC
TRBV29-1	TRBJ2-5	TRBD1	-	CSVAGDSQETQYF	TGCAGCGTTGCCGGGGACAGCCAAGAGACCCAGTACTTC
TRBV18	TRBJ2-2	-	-	CASSSGAGELFF	TGTGCCAGCTCGTCAGGGGCCGGGGAGCTGTTTTTT
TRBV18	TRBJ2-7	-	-	CASSGDSVGEQYF	TGTGCCAGCTCAGGAGACTCCGTTGGGGAGCAGTACTTC
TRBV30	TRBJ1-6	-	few	CAWSPSSYNSPLHF	TGTGCCTGGAGTCCGAGCTCCTATAATTCACCCCTCCACTTT
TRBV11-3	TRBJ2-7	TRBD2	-	CASSRQPGLAYEQYF	TGTGCCAGCAGCCGACAGCCGGGACTAGCCTACGAGCAGTACTTC
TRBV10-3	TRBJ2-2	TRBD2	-	CAISSGLAGGPGELFF	TGTGCCATCAGCTCTGGACTAGCGGGGGGGCCCGGGGAGCTGTTTTTT
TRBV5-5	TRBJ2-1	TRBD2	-	CASSLGLAGVNEQFF	TGTGCCAGCAGCTTAGGACTAGCGGGGGTCAATGAGCAGTTCTTC
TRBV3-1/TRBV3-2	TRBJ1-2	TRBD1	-	CASSQRTGGYGYTF	TGTGCCAGCAGCCAAAGGACAGGGGGATATGGCTACACCTTC
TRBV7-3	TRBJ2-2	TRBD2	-	CASSPGTSGFTGELFF	TGTGCCAGCAGCCCCGGGACTAGCGGGTTCACCGGGGAGCTGTTTTTT
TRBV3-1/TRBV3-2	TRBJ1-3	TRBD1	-	CASSPQTTGGGNTIYF	TGTGCCAGCAGCCCCCAAACGACAGGGGGAGGAAACACCATATATTTT
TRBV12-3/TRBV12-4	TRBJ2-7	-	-	CASSLLGEQYF	TGTGCCAGCAGTTTACTAGGAGAGCAGTACTTC
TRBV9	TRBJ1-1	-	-	CASSGVDSKATEAFF	TGTGCCAGCAGCGGGGTAGACAGTAAGGCGACTGAAGCTTTCTTT
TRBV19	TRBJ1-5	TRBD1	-	CASSIGTGNSNQPQHF	TGTGCCAGTAGTATTGGGACAGGGAATAGCAATCAGCCCCAGCATTTT
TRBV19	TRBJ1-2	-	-	CASSTFRQASGYTF	TGTGCCAGTAGTACGTTTAGACAGGCTAGTGGCTACACCTTC
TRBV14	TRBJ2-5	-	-	CASGVRVSTQYF	TGTGCCTCCGGGGTGCGTGTATCGACCCAGTACTTC
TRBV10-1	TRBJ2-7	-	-	CASSESGRGPDEQYF	TGCGCCAGCAGTGAGTCCGGGAGGGGGCCGGACGAGCAGTACTTC
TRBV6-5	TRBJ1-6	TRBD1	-	CASNWGQEGSPLHF	TGTGCCAGCAACTGGGGACAGGAGGGCTCACCCCTCCACTTT
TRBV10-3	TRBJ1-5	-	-	CAISLDRINQPQHF	TGTGCCATCAGCCTGGACAGAATCAATCAGCCCCAGCATTTT
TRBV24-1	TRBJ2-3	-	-	CATSDLPRPSVADTQYF	TGTGCCACCAGTGATTTGCCCCGACCTAGTGTTGCCGATACGCAGTATTTT
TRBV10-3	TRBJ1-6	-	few	CAISEESSYNSPLHF	TGTGCCATCAGTGAGGAGAGCTCCTATAATTCACCCCTCCACTTT
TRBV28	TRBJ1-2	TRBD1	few	CASSLWTGGYGYTF	TGTGCCAGCAGTTTATGGACAGGGGGCTATGGCTACACCTTC
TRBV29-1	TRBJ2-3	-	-	CSVEASADTQYF	TGCAGCGTGGAAGCTAGTGCAGATACGCAGTATTTT
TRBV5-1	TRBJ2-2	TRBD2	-	CASSPTSGGPEHTGELFF	TGCGCCAGCAGCCCGACTAGCGGGGGACCCGAACACACCGGGGAGCTGTTTTTT
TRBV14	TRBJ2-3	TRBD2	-	CASSQFRLAAKDTQYF	TGTGCCAGCAGCCAATTCAGGCTAGCGGCTAAGGATACGCAGTATTTT
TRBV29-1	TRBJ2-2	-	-	CSVDLANSGELFF	TGCAGCGTTGATTTAGCGAATTCCGGGGAGCTGTTTTTT
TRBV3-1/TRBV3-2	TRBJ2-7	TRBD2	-	CASSRNGRTYEQYF	TGTGCCAGCAGCCGAAACGGGAGGACCTACGAGCAGTACTTC
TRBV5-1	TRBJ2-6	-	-	CASSPEAVSSGANVLTF	TGCGCCAGCAGCCCGGAGGCGGTTAGCTCTGGGGCCAACGTCCTGACTTTC
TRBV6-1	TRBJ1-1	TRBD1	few	CASSDSTGGIDTEAFF	TGTGCCAGCAGTGATTCTACAGGGGGCATTGACACTGAAGCTTTCTTT
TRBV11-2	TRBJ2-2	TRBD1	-	CASSSLLTGGAGELFF	TGTGCCAGCAGCTCCCTTCTAACAGGGGGAGCCGGGGAGCTGTTTTTT
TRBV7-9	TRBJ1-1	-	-	CASSFIDKNTEAFF	TGTGCCAGCAGCTTTATCGACAAGAACACTGAAGCTTTCTTT
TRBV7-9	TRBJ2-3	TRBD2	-	CASSLTSGGASTDTQYF	TGTGCCAGCAGCTTGACTAGCGGGGGGGCTAGCACAGATACGCAGTATTTT
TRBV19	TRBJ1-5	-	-	CASQNRFLNQPQHF	TGTGCCAGCCAGAACAGATTCCTCAATCAGCCCCAGCATTTT
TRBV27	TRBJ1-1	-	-	CASIQEGRTEAFF	TGTGCCAGCATCCAGGAGGGGCGGACTGAAGCTTTCTTT
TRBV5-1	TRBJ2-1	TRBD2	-	CASSLAGGLNEQFF	TGCGCCAGCAGCTTAGCGGGGGGGCTTAATGAGCAGTTCTTC